This T cell receptor beta chain was identified during a study of cytomegalovirus exposure and HLA in healthy donors. Study results and limitations: Later analysis revealed greater clonal expansion in HLA-associated TCR beta chains than in equally common others. In a later analysis, TCR beta V- and J-gene trimming showed a link to a missense DCLRE1C variant.

This CDR3 has 14 residues. V lost 6 bases to trimming and J lost 5 bases; unmatched junction nucleotides: 6. CDR1 MNHNS and CDR2 SASEGT come from the germline V gene. Notes on this clone: The antigen remains undetermined.

The PCR employed 60 Vbeta primers together with 13 Jbeta primers. Produced via immunoSEQ multiplex PCR; TCRdb's table is partial and in-frame only. The data show around 150,000 clones, over 60% seen once. The clonotype originates from a woman aged 40 to 50 in good health and CMV-seronegative. This sequence joins TRBV6-1 and TRBJ1-2, with 10 bases matching TRBD1. Source material: PBMCs. CDR3 bases: TGTGCCAGCAGAAACCCGGGACAGGGGTATGGCTACACCTTC. This encodes CASRNPGQGYGYTF.